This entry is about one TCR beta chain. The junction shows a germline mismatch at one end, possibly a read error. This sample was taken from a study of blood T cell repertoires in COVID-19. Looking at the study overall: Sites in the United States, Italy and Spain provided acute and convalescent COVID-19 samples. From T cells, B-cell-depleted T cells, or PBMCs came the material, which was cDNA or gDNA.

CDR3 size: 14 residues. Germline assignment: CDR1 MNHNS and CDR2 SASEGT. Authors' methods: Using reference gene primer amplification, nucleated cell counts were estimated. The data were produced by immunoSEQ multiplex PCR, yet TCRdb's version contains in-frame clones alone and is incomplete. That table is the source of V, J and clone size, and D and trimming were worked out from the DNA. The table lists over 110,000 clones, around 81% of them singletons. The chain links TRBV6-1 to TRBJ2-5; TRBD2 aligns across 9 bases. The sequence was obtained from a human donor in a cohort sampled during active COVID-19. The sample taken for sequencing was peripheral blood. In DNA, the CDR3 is TGTGCCAGCAGTCAAGCGGGAGGTGTGGAGACCCAGTACTTC. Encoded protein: CASSQAGGVETQYF.